Below are 12 T cell receptor beta chains sequenced from a single sample in a study of cytomegalovirus exposure and HLA in healthy donors (dated by TCRdb to between 2016 and 2019). Library preparation employed the immunoSEQ multiplex PCR assay. TCRdb stores this immuneACCESS table with in-frame sequences only. Part of the clones is absent; in the studies checked, under half of the shortfall reflects unresolved V genes, and no reason is known for the rest. The sample records about 120,000 clones, about nine tenths of which are singletons. The top ten constitute around 4.5% of the sample. Sequencing was carried out using PBMCs. The receptor source for this set is a man aged 18 to 30 in good health and CMV-seropositive.

The gene calls are TRBV15 and TRBJ2-7; 11 nucleotides align to TRBD1. This CDR3 is 16 amino acids long. V was pared by 5 bases and J by 1 base, with 7 bases of the junction left unmatched. The germline V gene encodes CDR1 LNHNV and CDR2 YYDKDF (reference sequence). The CDR3 region is CATSEPGTGGSYEQYF. CDR3 nucleotides: TGTGCCACCAGCGAACCAGGGACAGGGGGATCCTACGAGCAGTACTTC.

The genes are TRBV12-5 and TRBJ2-1, with TRBD1 matching 10 bases. Per the germline V gene, CDR1 is LGHNT and CDR2 is FRNRAP. This CDR3 region has 22 residues. V gave up 6 bases and J gave up 1 base; unmatched junction bases: 24. The CDR3 bases are TGTGCTAGTGGCCATCTTCGCCTCTTCTTAGGGACAGGGGAAACATCCTACAATGAGCAGTTCTTC. Encoded protein: CASGHLRLFLGTGETSYNEQFF.

V usage is TRBV7-8 and J usage is TRBJ1-3; the D is unclear. Trimming cost V 5 bases and J 0 bases, with 11 bases left between them. Germline values: CDR1 SGHVS, CDR2 FQNEAQ. The CDR3 extends over 15 amino acids. This CDR3 reads CASSRLGNSGNTIYF. CDR3 nucleotide sequence: TGTGCCAGCAGCCGACTCGGAAACTCTGGAAACACCATATATTTT.

This clone rates as medium-sized. The rearrangement joins TRBV2 to TRBJ1-6, with D perhaps TRBD1 (6 bases). This CDR3 comprises 12 residues. Trimming shortened V by 6 bases and J by 16 bases, and 16 bases separated the two germline ends. CDR1 is SNHLY, CDR2 FYNNEI, per germline. This chain's CDR3 is CASRTTGTLLHF. The DNA for the CDR3 is TGTGCCAGCAGGACCACCGGGACACTTCTCCACTTT. Supplemented by reference TRBV2 and TRBJ1-6, the full variable domain reads EPEVTQTPSHQVTQMGQEVILRCVPISNHLYFYWYRQILGQKVEFLVSFYNNEISEKSEIFDDQFSVERPDGSNFTLKIRSTKLEDSAMYFCASRTTGTLLHFGNGTRLTVT.

This clone has only a few counts. The V call is TRBV5-1, the J call TRBJ2-1; 10 bases line up with TRBD2. This CDR3 is built from 13 residues. V dropped 2 bases and J dropped 7; count of bases not matched to a gene: 0. The germline gives CDR1 SGHRS, CDR2 YFSETQ. The CDR3 sequence is CASSLAGGNEQFF. CDR3 nucleotides: TGCGCCAGCAGCTTAGCGGGGGGGAATGAGCAGTTCTTC.

The chain combines TRBV11-2 with TRBJ1-2; tentatively, D is TRBD1 (5 bases). V lost 5 bases to trimming and J lost 3 bases, with 16 bases between them. This CDR3 region has 15 residues. The germline V gene has CDR1 SGHAT and CDR2 FQNNGV. The CDR3 DNA reads as TGTGCCAGCAGCCCAAGTGGACGGGGGGACTATGGCTACACCTTC. This codes for CASSPSGRGDYGYTF.

This clone has a single count. The chain joins TRBV29-1 to TRBJ2-1; 13 bases are a match to TRBD2. V dropped 4 bases and J dropped 7; count of bases not matched to a gene: 4. Germline V lookup: CDR1 SQVTM, CDR2 ANQGSEA. This CDR3 is 14 amino acids long. CDR3 residues: CSVGGLAGVNEQFF. As DNA, the CDR3 is TGCAGCGTTGGAGGACTAGCGGGGGTAAATGAGCAGTTCTTC.

The V and J genes are TRBV19 and TRBJ2-1; 12 bases map to TRBD1. V lost 4 bases to trimming and J lost 7 bases; unmatched junction nucleotides: 8. The CDR3 has 16 residues. The V gene's germline CDR1 is LNHDA and CDR2 SQIVND (reference sequence). The CDR3, as DNA: TGTGCCAGTAGTAACCCAGGGACAGGGGGCTGGAATGAGCAGTTCTTC. Translating it yields CASSNPGTGGWNEQFF. Supplemented by reference TRBV19 and TRBJ2-1, the full variable domain reads DGGITQSPKYLFRKEGQNVTLSCEQNLNHDAMYWYRQDPGQGLRLIYYSQIVNDFQKGDIAEGYSVSREKKESFPLTVTSAQKNPTAFYLCASSNPGTGGWNEQFFGPGTRLTVL.

The CDR3 DNA reads TGTGCCAGCAGTCGACACGGGGAAGAGACCCAGTACTTC. It translates to CASSRHGEETQYF. The chain joins TRBV6-5 to TRBJ2-5; possibly TRBD2 for D (5 bases). Germline V lookup: CDR1 MNHEY, CDR2 SVGAGI. The CDR3 spans 13 residues. Trimming removed 5 bases at V and 3 bases at J, with 10 bases between.

This clone was seen only a few times. The same CDR3 is also encoded by other DNA sequences in this sample. This sequence joins TRBV27 and TRBJ1-2, with unresolved D. With 0 bases removed from V and 0 bases from J, the gap between germline ends came to 5 bases. This CDR3 is built from 14 residues. Germline V CDR1 and CDR2: MNHEY, SMNVEV (reference sequence). CDR3 bases: TGTGCCAGCAGTTTATCCCCGGCTAACTATGGCTACACCTTC. The encoded protein is CASSLSPANYGYTF.

This chain connects TRBV6-6 to TRBJ1-6, with unresolved D. Germline CDR1 reads MNHNY; CDR2 reads SVGAGI (reference sequence). The CDR3 spans 15 residues. Between the trimmed V and J ends, which lost 8 bases and 0 bases, there was a span of 11 bases. The CDR3 DNA reads as TGTGCCAGCGTCGGTGGGAGCTCCTATAATTCACCCCTCCACTTT. It is translated as CASVGGSSYNSPLHF.

This chain connects TRBV9 to TRBJ1-5, with D perhaps matching TRBD1 (5 bases). The CDR3 runs 15 residues. Germline lookup yields CDR1 SGDLS and CDR2 YYNGEE. V was clipped by 4 bases and J by 5 bases, with 16 bases between them. CDR3 sequence reads: CASSPLGGIDQPQHF. CDR3 bases: TGTGCCAGCAGCCCCTTGGGGGGGATCGATCAGCCCCAGCATTTT. The whole variable domain, remainder taken from reference TRBV9 and TRBJ1-5, is DSGVTQTPKHLITATGQRVTLRCSPRSGDLSVYWYQQSLDQGLQFLIQYYNGEERAKGNILERFSAQQFPDLHSELNLSSLELGDSALYFCASSPLGGIDQPQHFGDGTRLSIL.